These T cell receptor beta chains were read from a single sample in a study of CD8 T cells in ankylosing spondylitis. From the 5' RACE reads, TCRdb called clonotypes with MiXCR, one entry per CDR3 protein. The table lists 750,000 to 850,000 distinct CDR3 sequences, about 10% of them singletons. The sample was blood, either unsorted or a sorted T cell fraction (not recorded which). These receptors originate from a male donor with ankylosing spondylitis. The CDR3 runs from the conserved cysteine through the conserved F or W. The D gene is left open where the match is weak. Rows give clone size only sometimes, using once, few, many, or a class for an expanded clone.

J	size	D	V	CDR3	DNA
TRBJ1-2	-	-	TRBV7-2	CASSLVPTESGYTF	TGTGCCAGCAGCTTAGTCCCTACGGAGAGTGGCTACACCTTC
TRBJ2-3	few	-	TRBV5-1	CASSLIEGHRTDTQYF	TGCGCCAGCAGCTTGATCGAGGGACACCGAACAGATACGCAGTATTTT
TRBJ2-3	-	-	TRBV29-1	CSVQTGRADTQYF	TGCAGCGTCCAGACGGGACGGGCAGATACGCAGTATTTT
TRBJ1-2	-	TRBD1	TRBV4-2	CASTRTGAVYGYTF	TGTGCCAGCACCCGGACAGGGGCGGTCTATGGCTACACCTTC
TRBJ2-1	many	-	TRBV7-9	CASSLDSDPYNEQFF	TGTGCCAGCAGCTTGGACTCGGACCCCTACAATGAGCAGTTCTTC
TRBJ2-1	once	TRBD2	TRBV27	CASSLLGGSLNEQFF	TGTGCCAGCAGTTTATTAGGCGGGAGTTTGAATGAGCAGTTCTTC
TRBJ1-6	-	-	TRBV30	CAWSPTGNSPLHF	TGTGCCTGGAGTCCTACAGGGAATTCACCCCTCCACTTT
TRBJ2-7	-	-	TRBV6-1	CASSPSVGIYEQYF	TGTGCCAGCAGCCCAAGTGTGGGAATCTACGAGCAGTACTTC
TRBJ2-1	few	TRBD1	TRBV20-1	CSARRGQVYYNEQFF	TGCAGTGCTAGACGTGGACAGGTGTATTACAATGAGCAGTTCTTC
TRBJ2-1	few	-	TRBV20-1	CSADDSFDEQFF	TGCAGTGCTGATGACTCATTCGATGAGCAGTTCTTC
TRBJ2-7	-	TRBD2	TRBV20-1	CSADPAGAYEQYF	TGCAGTGCTGACCCGGCGGGGGCCTACGAGCAGTACTTC
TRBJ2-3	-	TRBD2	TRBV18	CASSPPREGGTDTQYF	TGTGCCAGCTCACCGCCTCGGGAGGGGGGCACAGATACGCAGTATTTT
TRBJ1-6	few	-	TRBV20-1	CSAGDTYSYNSPLHF	TGCAGTGCTGGGGACACCTACTCCTATAATTCACCCCTCCACTTT
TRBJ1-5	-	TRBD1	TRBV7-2	CASSSQGLGNQPQHF	TGTGCCAGCAGCTCACAGGGGTTGGGCAATCAGCCCCAGCATTTT
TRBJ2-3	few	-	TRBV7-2	CASSLGLAKTTEDTQYF	TGTGCCAGCAGCTTAGGTTTGGCCAAAACAACGGAAGATACGCAGTATTTT
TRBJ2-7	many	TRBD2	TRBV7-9	CASSRLAGGTYEQYF	TGTGCCAGCAGCCGACTAGCGGGAGGGACCTACGAGCAGTACTTC
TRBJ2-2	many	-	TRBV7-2	CASSLASTNTGELFF	TGTGCCAGCAGCTTAGCCTCGACGAACACCGGGGAGCTGTTTTTT
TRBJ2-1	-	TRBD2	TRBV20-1	CSAPSRVAGSYNEQFF	TGCAGTGCCCCTAGTCGAGTAGCGGGATCCTACAATGAGCAGTTCTTC
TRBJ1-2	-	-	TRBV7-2	CASSLGLGRDGYTF	TGTGCCAGCAGCTTAGGTTTAGGGAGGGATGGCTACACCTTC
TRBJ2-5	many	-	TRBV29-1	CSGTRGETQYF	TGCAGCGGTACTAGGGGGGAGACCCAGTACTTC
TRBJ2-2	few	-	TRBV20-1	CSANRVQGTGELFF	TGCAGTGCAAACAGGGTTCAAGGCACCGGGGAGCTGTTTTTT
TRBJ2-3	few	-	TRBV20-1	CSARRSGSTDTQYF	TGCAGTGCTAGACGTAGCGGCAGCACAGATACGCAGTATTTT
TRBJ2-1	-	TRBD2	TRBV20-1	CSAITLAGANYNEQFF	TGCAGTGCTATTACCCTAGCGGGAGCAAACTACAATGAGCAGTTCTTC
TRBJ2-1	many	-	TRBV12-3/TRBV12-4	CASSLGLGNEQFF	TGTGCCAGCAGTTTAGGGCTAGGCAATGAGCAGTTCTTC
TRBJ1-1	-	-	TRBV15	CATSRDFNPTTEAFF	TGTGCCACCAGCAGAGATTTTAACCCCACCACTGAAGCTTTCTTT
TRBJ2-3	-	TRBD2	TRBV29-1	CSGLAGTQYF	TGCAGCGGATTAGCGGGTACGCAGTATTTT
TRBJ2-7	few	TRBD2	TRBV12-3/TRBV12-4	CASTPSGTSLTYEQYF	TGTGCCAGCACCCCCTCCGGGACTAGTCTCACCTACGAGCAGTACTTC
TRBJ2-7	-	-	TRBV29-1	CSVEGGPGPTGEQYF	TGCAGCGTTGAAGGGGGTCCGGGGCCCACCGGCGAGCAGTACTTC
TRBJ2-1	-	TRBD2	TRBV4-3	CASSALAGGRNEQFF	TGCGCCAGCAGCGCCTTAGCGGGGGGTAGGAATGAGCAGTTCTTC
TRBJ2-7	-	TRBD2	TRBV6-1	CASSLSGGVSYEQYF	TGTGCCAGCAGTCTTAGCGGGGGGGTTTCCTACGAGCAGTACTTC
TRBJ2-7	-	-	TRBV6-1	CASSRTQGYEQYF	TGTGCCAGCAGCCGCACACAGGGTTACGAGCAGTACTTC
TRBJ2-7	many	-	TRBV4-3	CASSQVRQESTYEQYF	TGCGCCAGCAGCCAAGTCAGACAGGAATCAACCTACGAGCAGTACTTC
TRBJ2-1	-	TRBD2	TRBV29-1	CSVGSGNVDEQFF	TGCAGCGTTGGTAGCGGGAATGTGGATGAGCAGTTCTTC
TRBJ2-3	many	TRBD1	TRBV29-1	CSVDRVGTDTQYF	TGCAGCGTAGACAGGGTAGGAACAGATACGCAGTATTTT
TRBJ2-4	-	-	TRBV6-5	CASSYSILGSKEDIQYF	TGTGCCAGCAGTTACTCGATTTTGGGATCGAAAGAAGACATTCAGTACTTC
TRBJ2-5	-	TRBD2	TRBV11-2	CASRPIAGIQETQYF	TGTGCCAGCAGGCCCATAGCGGGGATCCAAGAGACCCAGTACTTC
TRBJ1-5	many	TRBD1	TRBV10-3	CAIREDRDQPQHF	TGTGCCATCAGGGAAGACAGGGATCAGCCCCAGCATTTT
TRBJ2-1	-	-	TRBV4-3	CASSQAGARSDEQFF	TGCGCCAGCAGCCAAGCGGGAGCTCGGTCGGATGAGCAGTTCTTC
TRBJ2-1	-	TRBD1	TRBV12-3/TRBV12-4	CASSLGDSRYNEQFF	TGTGCCAGCAGCCTCGGGGACAGCCGCTACAATGAGCAGTTCTTC
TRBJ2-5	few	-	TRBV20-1	CSARVGKGVGQETQYF	TGCAGTGCTAGAGTAGGCAAGGGAGTGGGCCAAGAGACCCAGTACTTC
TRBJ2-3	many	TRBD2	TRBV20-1	CSASGLAGATDTQYF	TGCAGTGCTAGCGGACTAGCGGGGGCCACAGATACGCAGTATTTT
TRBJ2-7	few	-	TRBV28	CASSSTGTGQYF	TGTGCCAGCAGCTCAACAGGGACCGGGCAGTACTTC